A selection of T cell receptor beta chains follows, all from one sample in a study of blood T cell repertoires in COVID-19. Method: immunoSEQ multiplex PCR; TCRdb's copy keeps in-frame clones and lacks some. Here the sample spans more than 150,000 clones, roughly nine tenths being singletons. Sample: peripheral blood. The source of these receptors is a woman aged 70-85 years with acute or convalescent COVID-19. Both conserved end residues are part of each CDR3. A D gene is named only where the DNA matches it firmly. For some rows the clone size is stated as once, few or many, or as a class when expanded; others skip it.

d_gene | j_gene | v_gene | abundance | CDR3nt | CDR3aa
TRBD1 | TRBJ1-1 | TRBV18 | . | TGTGCCAGCTCACTTGACAGGGGCTCTGAAGCTTTCTTT | CASSLDRGSEAFF
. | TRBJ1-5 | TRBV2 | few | TGTGCCAGCAGTGAACCTAATCAGCCCCAGCATTTT | CASSEPNQPQHF
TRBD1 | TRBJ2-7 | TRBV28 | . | TGTGCCAGCAGTCCCTGGACAGGGAAGAGTTTATACGAGCAGTACTTC | CASSPWTGKSLYEQYF
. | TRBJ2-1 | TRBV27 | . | TGTGCCAGCAGTTCGGGTGAGCAGTTCTTC | CASSSGEQFF
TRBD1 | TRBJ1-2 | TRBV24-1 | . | TGTGCCACCAGTGAGGGAGGACAGGGGCAAACGTACACCTTC | CATSEGGQGQTYTF
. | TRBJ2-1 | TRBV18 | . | TGTGCCAGCTCACCGGCGGCTTACGCGGGGAGAGGTGGGTACAATGAGCAGTTCTTC | CASSPAAYAGRGGYNEQFF
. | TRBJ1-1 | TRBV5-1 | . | TGCGCCAGCAGCCCCGACAAGAACACTGAAGCTTTCTTT | CASSPDKNTEAFF
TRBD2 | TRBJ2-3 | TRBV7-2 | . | TGTGCCGCGAGGGGCCTAGCGGGGAGCACAGATACGCAGTATTTT | CAARGLAGSTDTQYF
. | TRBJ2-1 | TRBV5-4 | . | TGTGCCAGCAGCTTAACGGAGCCCTACAATGAGCAGTTCTTC | CASSLTEPYNEQFF
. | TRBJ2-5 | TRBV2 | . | TGTGCCAGCAGTGTGTTAGACCAAGAGACCCAGTACTTC | CASSVLDQETQYF
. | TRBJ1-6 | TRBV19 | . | TGTGCCAGTAGTATGGAGGATTCACCCCTCCACTTT | CASSMEDSPLHF
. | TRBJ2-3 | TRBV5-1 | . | TGCGCCAGCAGCTTAGGAAGTAGCGTGGGAGGAGATACGCAGTATTTT | CASSLGSSVGGDTQYF
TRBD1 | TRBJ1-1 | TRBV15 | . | TGTGCCACCAGCAGGAACGGACAGGGAGATGAAGCTTTCTTT | CATSRNGQGDEAFF
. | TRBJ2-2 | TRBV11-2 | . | TGTGCCAGCAGCTTAGCCCCCCCGGCAGGCGGGGAGCTGTTTTTT | CASSLAPPAGGELFF
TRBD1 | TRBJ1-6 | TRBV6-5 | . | TGTGCCAGCAGTTACCAGGGACAGGGAAATTCACCCCTCCACTTT | CASSYQGQGNSPLHF
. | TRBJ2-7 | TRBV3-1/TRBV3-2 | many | TGTGCCAGCAGCCAATCTTCGGGGTCTTACGAGCAGTACTTC | CASSQSSGSYEQYF
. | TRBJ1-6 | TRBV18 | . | TGTGCCAGCTCACCACATTCCGGGGATCCCCTCCACTTT | CASSPHSGDPLHF
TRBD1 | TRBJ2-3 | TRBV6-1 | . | TGTGCCAGCAGTGGGCCCGGGACAGGGACTTGGGATACGCAGTATTTT | CASSGPGTGTWDTQYF
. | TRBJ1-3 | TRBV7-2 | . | TGTGCCAGCAGCTTAATGACAAGCGGGTCGACTGGAAACACCATATATTTT | CASSLMTSGSTGNTIYF
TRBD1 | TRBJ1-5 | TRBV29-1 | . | TGCAGCGCTGGACAGGGGATCAATCAGCCCCAGCATTTT | CSAGQGINQPQHF
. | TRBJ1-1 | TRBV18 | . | TGTGCCAGCTCACCCGTAGAATTGAACACTGAAGCTTTCTTT | CASSPVELNTEAFF
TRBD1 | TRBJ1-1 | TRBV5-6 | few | TGTGCCAGCAGCTTGGTCGACAGGGACAACACTGAAGCTTTCTTT | CASSLVDRDNTEAFF
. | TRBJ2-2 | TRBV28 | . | TGTGCCAGCAGTTTCCCCCAACTAGCCTCGGCCGGGGAGCTGTTTTTT | CASSFPQLASAGELFF
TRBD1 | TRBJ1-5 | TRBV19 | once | TGTGCCAGTAGTACCCCGGGACAGGGGAAGGATGTGCACAATCAGCCCCAGCATTTT | CASSTPGQGKDVHNQPQHF
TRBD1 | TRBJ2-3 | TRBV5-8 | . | TGTGCCAGCAGCTTGGGACAGGGAGTGAGGACAGATACGCAGTATTTT | CASSLGQGVRTDTQYF
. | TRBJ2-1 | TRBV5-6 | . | TGTGCCAGCAGCAACTCCAAACTAGCCTACAATGAGCAGTTCTTC | CASSNSKLAYNEQFF
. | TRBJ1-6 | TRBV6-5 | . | TGTGCCAGCACCAACATGTATAATTCACCCCTCCACTTT | CASTNMYNSPLHF
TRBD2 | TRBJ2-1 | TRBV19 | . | TGTGCCAGTAGTACCACGGGGGGTTACAATGAGCAGTTCTTC | CASSTTGGYNEQFF
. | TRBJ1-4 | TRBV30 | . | TGTGCCTGGACCGTCTCGGGGGGCTATAATGAAAAACTGTTTTTT | CAWTVSGGYNEKLFF
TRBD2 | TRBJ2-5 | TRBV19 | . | TGTGCCAGTAGTAGACTAGCGGGAGTACTAGAGACCCAGTACTTC | CASSRLAGVLETQYF
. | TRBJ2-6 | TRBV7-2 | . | TGTGCCAGCAGCTTCGGCTCTGGGGCCAACGTCCTGACTTTC | CASSFGSGANVLTF
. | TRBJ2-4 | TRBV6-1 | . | TGTGCCAGCAGTGAAAAACAGGGCGTTCAGTACTTC | CASSEKQGVQYF
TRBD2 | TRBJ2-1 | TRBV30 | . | TGTGCCTGTGGACTAGCGTCGTATGAGCAGTTCTTC | CACGLASYEQFF
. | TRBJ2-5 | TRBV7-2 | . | TGTGCCAGCAGCCTCTTAGGCGGAGGGCGGGCCCAAGAGACCCAGTACTTC | CASSLLGGGRAQETQYF
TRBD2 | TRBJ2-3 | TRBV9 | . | TGTGCCAGCAGCGCCGGACTAGCGGGGAGCACAGATACGCAGTATTTT | CASSAGLAGSTDTQYF
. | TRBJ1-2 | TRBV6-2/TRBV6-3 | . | TGTGCCAGCAGTTACCCCCCGGGAGGGTCTTTCTATGGCTACACCTTC | CASSYPPGGSFYGYTF
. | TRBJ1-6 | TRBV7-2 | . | TGTGCCAGCAGCCCCCAGTCGGGAAGTAATTCACCCCTCCACTTT | CASSPQSGSNSPLHF